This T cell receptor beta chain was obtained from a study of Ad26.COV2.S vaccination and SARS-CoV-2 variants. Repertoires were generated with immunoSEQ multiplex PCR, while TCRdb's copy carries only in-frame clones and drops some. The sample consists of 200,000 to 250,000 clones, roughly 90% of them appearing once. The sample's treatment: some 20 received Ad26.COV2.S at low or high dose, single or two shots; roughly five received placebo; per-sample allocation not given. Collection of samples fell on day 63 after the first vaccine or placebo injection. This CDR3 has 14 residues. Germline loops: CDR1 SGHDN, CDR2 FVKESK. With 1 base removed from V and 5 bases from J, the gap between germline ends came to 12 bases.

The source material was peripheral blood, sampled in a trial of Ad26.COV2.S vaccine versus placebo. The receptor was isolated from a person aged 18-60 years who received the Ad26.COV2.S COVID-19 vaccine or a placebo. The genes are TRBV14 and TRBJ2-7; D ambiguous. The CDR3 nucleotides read TGTGCCAGCAGCCAAGTGGTTCGCGGCCACGAGCAGTACTTC. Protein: CASSQVVRGHEQYF. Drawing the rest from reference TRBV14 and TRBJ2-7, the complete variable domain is EAGVTQFPSHSVIEKGQTVTLRCDPISGHDNLYWYRRVMGKEIKFLLHFVKESKQDESGMPNNRFLAERTGGTYSTLKVQPAELEDSGVYFCASSQVVRGHEQYFGPGTRLTVT.